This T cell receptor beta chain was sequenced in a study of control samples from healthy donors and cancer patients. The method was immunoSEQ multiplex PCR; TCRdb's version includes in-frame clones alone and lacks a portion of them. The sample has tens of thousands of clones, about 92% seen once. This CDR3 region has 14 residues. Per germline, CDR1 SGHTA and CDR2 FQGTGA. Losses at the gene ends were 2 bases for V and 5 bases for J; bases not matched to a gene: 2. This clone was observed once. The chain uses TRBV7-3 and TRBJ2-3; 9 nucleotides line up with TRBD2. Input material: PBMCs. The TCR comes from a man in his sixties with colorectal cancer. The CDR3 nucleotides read TGTGCCAGCAGCTTAGCGGGGGGGCAAGATACGCAGTATTTT. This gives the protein CASSLAGGQDTQYF.